Following are 8 T cell receptor beta chains from one sample sequenced in a study of cytomegalovirus exposure and HLA in healthy donors. PCR was performed using 60 Vbeta and 13 Jbeta primers. Here immunoSEQ multiplex PCR was the method, and the copy in TCRdb shows in-frame clones only, minus some. Seen here are 75,000 to 100,000 clones, roughly 74% observed once, and the top ten hold more than 2.5%. The specimen was PBMCs. These receptors originate from a female donor in good health and CMV-seropositive.

The table lists this clone with a count of one. The chain combines TRBV7-6 with TRBJ2-5; 10 bases agree with TRBD2. With V trimmed by 5 bases and J by 2 bases, 5 bases remained unmatched. The CDR3 contains 15 residues. CDR1 SGHVS and CDR2 FNYEAQ come from the germline V gene. The CDR3 here is CASSPGTSEQETQYF. CDR3 DNA: TGTGCCAGCAGCCCTGGGACTAGCGAGCAAGAGACCCAGTACTTC.

This clone showed up just a few times. The rearrangement uses TRBV6-6 and TRBJ2-1, with 9 bases fitting TRBD1. The CDR3 is made up of 14 amino acids. The germline V gene has CDR1 MNHNY and CDR2 SVGAGI (reference sequence). The ends lost 6 bases at V and 3 bases at J; junction bases unmatched: 3. This CDR3 reads CASSRTGDYNEQFF. In nucleotides, the CDR3 is TGTGCCAGCAGCCGGACAGGGGACTACAATGAGCAGTTCTTC.

The CDR3 is CASREALAYEQYF. The CDR3 coding sequence is TGTGCCAGCAGGGAGGCCCTTGCCTACGAGCAGTACTTC. The rearrangement uses TRBV28 and TRBJ2-7; tentatively, D is TRBD2 (5 bases). This CDR3 spans 13 amino acids. V lost 6 bases, J lost 2 bases, and 11 bases lay in between. Germline values: CDR1 MDHEN, CDR2 SYDVKM. Filled out from reference TRBV28 and TRBJ2-7, the complete variable domain reads DVKVTQSSRYLVKRTGEKVFLECVQDMDHENMFWYRQDPGLGLRLIYFSYDVKMKEKGDIPEGYSVSREKKERFSLILESASTNQTSMYLCASREALAYEQYFGPGTRLTVT.

The CDR3 loop is CASSAGPEGQETQYF. CDR3 nucleotides: TGTGCCAGCAGCGCGGGCCCGGAGGGACAAGAGACCCAGTACTTC. This chain connects TRBV7-2 to TRBJ2-5; D perhaps matches TRBD2 (6 bases). Trimming removed 5 bases at V and 2 bases at J, with 15 bases between. CDR1 is SGHTA, CDR2 FQGNSA, per germline. The CDR3 consists of 15 residues.

This clone showed up just once. V usage is TRBV6-5 and J usage is TRBJ2-7, with TRBD2 matching over 7 bases. Germline V gives CDR1 MNHEY, CDR2 SVGAGI. The junction had 11 bases not matched to a gene; V was cut back by 4 bases and J by 2 bases. The CDR3 has 16 residues. In nucleotides, the CDR3 is TGTGCCAGCAGTTTCGCCGGGACTAATATTCCCTACGAGCAGTACTTC. It codes for CASSFAGTNIPYEQYF.

This chain uses TRBV2 with TRBJ2-1; 8 positions match TRBD2. Germline V lookup: CDR1 SNHLY, CDR2 FYNNEI. The CDR3 is 13 residues long. Trimming removed 7 bases from V and 5 bases from J; junction bases left unmatched: 4. CDR3 DNA sequence: TGTGCCAGCAAGGTCGGGGGGGACAATGAGCAGTTCTTC. Translation: CASKVGGDNEQFF.

This clone has just a few counts. The genes are TRBV5-8 and TRBJ1-5; D is unresolved. In germline, CDR1 is SGHTS, CDR2 YDEGEE. Deletions cut 2 bases from V and 7 bases from J, with 10 bases between. CDR3 size: 13 residues. CDR3 bases: TGTGCCAGCAGCTTCGGGGTTTTGCAGCCCCAGCATTTT. Translated, it gives CASSFGVLQPQHF.

This chain uses TRBV5-1 with TRBJ1-1; TRBD1 is a possible D gene (5 bases). The CDR3 runs to 11 residues. V dropped 3 bases and J dropped 11 bases, with 11 bases sitting between them. Germline values: CDR1 SGHRS, CDR2 YFSETQ. The CDR3 nucleotides read TGCGCCAGCAGCTCCGGACACAGGGCTTTCTTT. It specifies CASSSGHRAFF.